The sequence of this TCR beta chain was determined in a study of blood T cell repertoires in COVID-19. Overall study context: T cells, B-cell-depleted T cells, or PBMCs provided the cDNA or gDNA that served as material.

Authors' data handling: The authors estimated nucleated cell counts from reference gene primer amplification. The data were produced by immunoSEQ multiplex PCR, yet TCRdb's version contains in-frame clones alone and is incomplete. V and J calls and clone size come straight from that table; D and trimming were deduced from the DNA. The sample lists about 500,000 clones; roughly 91% were seen once. Seattle's enrolled individuals joined amid active infection and were then monitored longitudinally. The V gene end was trimmed by 4 bases and the J gene end by 5 bases; junction bases not matched to a gene: 17. The CDR3 covers 18 residues. Germline V gene data show CDR1 as SGHRS and CDR2 as YFSETQ.

V and J are TRBV5-1 and TRBJ2-3; 9 nucleotides align to TRBD2. The receptor was derived from a woman in her 50s with COVID-19, enrolled during active disease. Sequencing was done on a sample of peripheral blood. Written as DNA, the CDR3 is TGCGCCAGCAGCCTCAGGACAGCGGGGGGTTGGCGGGGAGATACGCAGTATTTT. This gives the protein CASSLRTAGGWRGDTQYF.